These T cell receptor beta chains were read from a single sample in a study of blood T cell repertoires in COVID-19. Sequenced by immunoSEQ multiplex PCR; TCRdb stores in-frame clones only, minus some. The sample has more than 150,000 clones; roughly three quarters are singletons. The sequencing sample was made of PBMCs or T cells enriched from blood (not recorded which). The receptors shown here come from a man in his fifties or sixties who had been exposed to COVID-19. The CDR3 runs from the conserved cysteine through the conserved F or W. D genes are given only for firm matches. The size of a clone is reported for some rows only, either as once, few or many, or as a class for expanded clones.

j_gene: TRBJ1-2
d_gene: .
abundance: .
v_gene: TRBV2
CDR3aa: CASIAGKDYGYTF
CDR3nt: TGTGCCAGCATAGCAGGGAAGGACTATGGCTACACCTTC

j_gene: TRBJ2-3
d_gene: TRBD2
abundance: .
v_gene: TRBV19
CDR3aa: CASSIVAAGLADTQYF
CDR3nt: TGTGCCAGTAGTATAGTGGCAGCGGGACTGGCAGATACGCAGTATTTT

j_gene: TRBJ2-7
d_gene: .
abundance: .
v_gene: TRBV19
CDR3aa: CASSLAKGAYEQYF
CDR3nt: TGTGCCAGTAGTCTCGCTAAGGGGGCCTACGAGCAGTACTTC

j_gene: TRBJ2-2
d_gene: TRBD1
abundance: .
v_gene: TRBV29-1
CDR3aa: CSVERDRANTGELFF
CDR3nt: TGCAGCGTCGAGAGGGACAGGGCGAACACCGGGGAGCTGTTTTTT

j_gene: TRBJ2-2
d_gene: .
abundance: .
v_gene: TRBV12-3/TRBV12-4
CDR3aa: CASSFLTGELFF
CDR3nt: TGTGCCAGCAGTTTCCTCACCGGGGAGCTGTTTTTT

j_gene: TRBJ2-2
d_gene: .
abundance: few
v_gene: TRBV12-5
CDR3aa: CASGSPSTGELFF
CDR3nt: TGTGCTAGTGGTTCCCCCTCCACCGGGGAGCTGTTTTTT

j_gene: TRBJ2-5
d_gene: .
abundance: .
v_gene: TRBV5-6
CDR3aa: CASSLLATETQYF
CDR3nt: TGTGCCAGCAGCTTGCTAGCTACGGAGACCCAGTACTTC

j_gene: TRBJ2-2
d_gene: .
abundance: .
v_gene: TRBV27
CDR3aa: CASSLSRTGKVGELFF
CDR3nt: TGTGCCAGCAGTTTATCGAGAACAGGGAAGGTCGGGGAGCTGTTTTTT

j_gene: TRBJ1-5
d_gene: .
abundance: .
v_gene: TRBV12-5
CDR3aa: CASGLVGGQPQHF
CDR3nt: TGTGCTAGTGGTTTGGTCGGAGGCCAGCCCCAGCATTTT

j_gene: TRBJ1-1
d_gene: TRBD1
abundance: .
v_gene: TRBV19
CDR3aa: CASTRGTGEAFF
CDR3nt: TGTGCCAGTACCCGGGGGACAGGTGAAGCTTTCTTT

j_gene: TRBJ1-2
d_gene: TRBD1
abundance: once
v_gene: TRBV11-2
CDR3aa: CASRGLGQYNYGYTF
CDR3nt: TGTGCCAGCAGGGGACTGGGACAGTATAACTATGGCTACACCTTC

j_gene: TRBJ2-7
d_gene: .
abundance: .
v_gene: TRBV27
CDR3aa: CASSLGSGFEYF
CDR3nt: TGTGCCAGCAGTTTAGGGTCGGGGTTTGAGTACTTC

j_gene: TRBJ2-5
d_gene: TRBD2
abundance: .
v_gene: TRBV5-4
CDR3aa: CASSRGSSGLQETQYF
CDR3nt: TGTGCCAGCAGCCGGGGATCTAGCGGGTTACAAGAGACCCAGTACTTC

j_gene: TRBJ2-7
d_gene: .
abundance: .
v_gene: TRBV30
CDR3aa: CAWSVGTKIYEQYF
CDR3nt: TGTGCCTGGAGTGTAGGGACAAAGATCTACGAGCAGTACTTC

j_gene: TRBJ2-3
d_gene: TRBD2
abundance: .
v_gene: TRBV3-1/TRBV3-2
CDR3aa: CASSQPGLAGVVDTQYF
CDR3nt: TGTGCCAGCAGCCAACCCGGACTAGCGGGAGTGGTAGATACGCAGTATTTT

j_gene: TRBJ2-1
d_gene: .
abundance: .
v_gene: TRBV11-3
CDR3aa: CASSRLEEHNEQFF
CDR3nt: TGTGCCAGCAGCCGACTAGAGGAACACAATGAGCAGTTCTTC

j_gene: TRBJ1-1
d_gene: TRBD1
abundance: .
v_gene: TRBV18
CDR3aa: CASSPNRQGANTEAFF
CDR3nt: TGTGCCAGCTCACCAAATAGGCAGGGGGCGAACACTGAAGCTTTCTTT

j_gene: TRBJ2-5
d_gene: TRBD2
abundance: many
v_gene: TRBV27
CDR3aa: CASSSGLLQETQYF
CDR3nt: TGTGCCAGCAGTTCGGGACTACTCCAAGAGACCCAGTACTTC

j_gene: TRBJ2-3
d_gene: .
abundance: .
v_gene: TRBV11-3
CDR3aa: CASSTTTVSSTDTQYF
CDR3nt: TGTGCCAGCAGCACAACGACTGTATCTAGCACAGATACGCAGTATTTT

j_gene: TRBJ1-2
d_gene: .
abundance: .
v_gene: TRBV6-5
CDR3aa: CASSYQGNGYTF
CDR3nt: TGTGCCAGCAGTTACCAGGGGAATGGCTACACCTTC

j_gene: TRBJ2-5
d_gene: .
abundance: .
v_gene: TRBV20-1
CDR3aa: CSASLETQYF
CDR3nt: TGCAGTGCTAGTCTAGAGACCCAGTACTTC

j_gene: TRBJ1-3
d_gene: .
abundance: .
v_gene: TRBV5-6
CDR3aa: CASSFAGAGNTIYF
CDR3nt: TGTGCCAGCAGCTTTGCAGGTGCTGGAAACACCATATATTTT

j_gene: TRBJ1-4
d_gene: TRBD1
abundance: .
v_gene: TRBV27
CDR3aa: CASRTPGTAKEKLFF
CDR3nt: TGTGCCAGCCGGACCCCCGGGACAGCAAAGGAAAAACTGTTTTTT

j_gene: TRBJ2-1
d_gene: TRBD2
abundance: few
v_gene: TRBV6-5
CDR3aa: CASRRTSGYNEQFF
CDR3nt: TGTGCCAGCAGACGGACTAGCGGATACAATGAGCAGTTCTTC

j_gene: TRBJ2-5
d_gene: .
abundance: once
v_gene: TRBV7-2
CDR3aa: CASSLGTRGETQYF
CDR3nt: TGTGCCAGCAGCTTAGGTACCAGGGGTGAGACCCAGTACTTC

j_gene: TRBJ2-1
d_gene: TRBD2
abundance: .
v_gene: TRBV28
CDR3aa: CASRFRTSGRWGREQFF
CDR3nt: TGTGCCAGCAGGTTTCGGACTAGCGGGAGATGGGGGCGTGAGCAGTTCTTC

j_gene: TRBJ2-2
d_gene: .
abundance: .
v_gene: TRBV7-9
CDR3aa: CASSLGGPEGELFF
CDR3nt: TGTGCCAGCAGCTTAGGGGGGCCAGAAGGGGAGCTGTTTTTT

j_gene: TRBJ2-1
d_gene: TRBD2
abundance: .
v_gene: TRBV4-2
CDR3aa: CASSRGLADYNEQFF
CDR3nt: TGTGCCAGCAGCCGGGGACTAGCGGATTACAATGAGCAGTTCTTC

j_gene: TRBJ2-7
d_gene: .
abundance: .
v_gene: TRBV12-3/TRBV12-4
CDR3aa: CASSLARSGEQYF
CDR3nt: TGTGCCAGCAGTTTAGCGCGGAGTGGCGAGCAGTACTTC

j_gene: TRBJ2-3
d_gene: TRBD2
abundance: .
v_gene: TRBV30
CDR3aa: CAWTSGNTDTQYF
CDR3nt: TGTGCCTGGACTAGCGGAAACACAGATACGCAGTATTTT

j_gene: TRBJ2-7
d_gene: TRBD1
abundance: once
v_gene: TRBV6-5
CDR3aa: CASSPGTGRYYEQYF
CDR3nt: TGTGCCAGCAGTCCCGGGACAGGGAGATATTACGAGCAGTACTTC

j_gene: TRBJ2-7
d_gene: .
abundance: .
v_gene: TRBV7-9
CDR3aa: CASSLQGFNEQYF
CDR3nt: TGTGCCAGCAGCTTACAGGGGTTCAACGAGCAGTACTTC

j_gene: TRBJ2-1
d_gene: TRBD2
abundance: .
v_gene: TRBV10-3
CDR3aa: CAIRVGGSDNEQFF
CDR3nt: TGTGCCATCAGGGTGGGGGGGTCTGATAATGAGCAGTTCTTC

j_gene: TRBJ2-2
d_gene: TRBD1
abundance: .
v_gene: TRBV10-3
CDR3aa: CAIRSTGDTGELFF
CDR3nt: TGTGCCATCAGGAGTACAGGGGACACCGGGGAGCTGTTTTTT

j_gene: TRBJ2-7
d_gene: TRBD1
abundance: .
v_gene: TRBV27
CDR3aa: CASSLTGQGSSGQYF
CDR3nt: TGTGCCAGCAGTTTGACAGGACAGGGCTCCTCGGGGCAGTACTTC

j_gene: TRBJ1-3
d_gene: TRBD1
abundance: once
v_gene: TRBV6-5
CDR3aa: CASRPTGGGNTIYF
CDR3nt: TGTGCCAGCAGGCCAACAGGGGGTGGAAACACCATATATTTT

j_gene: TRBJ1-5
d_gene: .
abundance: .
v_gene: TRBV29-1
CDR3aa: CSVEHAPNQPQHF
CDR3nt: TGCAGCGTTGAACATGCGCCAAATCAGCCCCAGCATTTT

j_gene: TRBJ2-2
d_gene: TRBD2
abundance: .
v_gene: TRBV6-1
CDR3aa: CASSELLASGELFF
CDR3nt: TGTGCCAGCAGTGAACTACTAGCGTCCGGGGAGCTGTTTTTT

j_gene: TRBJ2-5
d_gene: TRBD2
abundance: .
v_gene: TRBV28
CDR3aa: CASRVGGRVETQYF
CDR3nt: TGTGCCAGCAGGGTTGGCGGGAGGGTGGAGACCCAGTACTTC

j_gene: TRBJ2-2
d_gene: .
abundance: .
v_gene: TRBV11-2
CDR3aa: CASSFGTSYTGELFF
CDR3nt: TGTGCCAGCAGCTTCGGGACATCATACACCGGGGAGCTGTTTTTT

j_gene: TRBJ1-4
d_gene: TRBD1
abundance: many
v_gene: TRBV5-5
CDR3aa: CASSLPGGIEKLFF
CDR3nt: TGTGCCAGCAGCCTTCCAGGGGGTATTGAAAAACTGTTTTTT

j_gene: TRBJ2-1
d_gene: .
abundance: .
v_gene: TRBV15
CDR3aa: CATSGDSSSYNEQFF
CDR3nt: TGTGCCACCAGCGGAGATTCTAGCTCCTACAATGAGCAGTTCTTC

j_gene: TRBJ2-1
d_gene: .
abundance: .
v_gene: TRBV5-1
CDR3aa: CASSLLQVNEQFF
CDR3nt: TGCGCCAGCAGCCTACTACAGGTGAATGAGCAGTTCTTC

j_gene: TRBJ2-3
d_gene: TRBD2
abundance: once
v_gene: TRBV5-8
CDR3aa: CASTLGLAGPLSTDTQYF
CDR3nt: TGTGCCAGCACCCTCGGGCTAGCGGGACCTCTTTCCACAGATACGCAGTATTTT